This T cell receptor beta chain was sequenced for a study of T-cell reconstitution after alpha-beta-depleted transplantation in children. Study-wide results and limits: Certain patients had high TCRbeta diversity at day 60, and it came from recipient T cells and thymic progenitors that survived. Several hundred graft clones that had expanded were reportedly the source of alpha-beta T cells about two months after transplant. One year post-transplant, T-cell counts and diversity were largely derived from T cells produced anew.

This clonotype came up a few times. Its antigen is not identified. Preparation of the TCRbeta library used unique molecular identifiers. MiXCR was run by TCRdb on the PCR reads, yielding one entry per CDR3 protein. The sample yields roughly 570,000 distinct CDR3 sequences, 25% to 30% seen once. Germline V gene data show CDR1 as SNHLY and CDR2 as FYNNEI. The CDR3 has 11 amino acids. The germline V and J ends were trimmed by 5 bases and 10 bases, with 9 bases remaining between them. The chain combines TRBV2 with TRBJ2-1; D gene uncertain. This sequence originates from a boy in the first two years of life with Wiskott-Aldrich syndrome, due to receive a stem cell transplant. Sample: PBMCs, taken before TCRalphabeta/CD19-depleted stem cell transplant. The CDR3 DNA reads TGTGCCAGCAGTCTGGCTGCCGAGCAGTTCTTC. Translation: CASSLAAEQFF.